Reported below is one TCR beta chain. The data are from a study of PD-L1 blockade in urothelial cancer. Turning to the study itself: Patients commenced atezolizumab at some point between 2014 and 2015, and it was given at 1,200 mg intravenously every 3 weeks. Patients previously received 0 to 3 chemotherapy regimens.

The diagnosis in patients was locally advanced or metastatic urothelial carcinoma. Deletions cut 1 base from V and 4 bases from J, with 17 bases between. The length of the CDR3 is 15 residues. Germline CDR1 GTSNPN, CDR2 SVGIG (reference sequence). Generated by immunoSEQ multiplex PCR, the TCRdb table keeps only in-frame clones and is missing some. The data contain about 81,000 clones, roughly nine tenths of them singletons. The sequence was collected from a man aged 60-69 years with urothelial cancer. Sequencing used PBMCs, obtained around atezolizumab (anti-PD-L1) treatment. The gene calls are TRBV30 and TRBJ2-7; a weak D match, TRBD1 (6 bases). The CDR3 bases are TGTGCCTGGAGTGGGTCGAGGCAGGGGATGTACGAGCAGTACTTC. The encoded protein is CAWSGSRQGMYEQYF.